This is a list of T cell receptor beta chains from one sample in a study of cytomegalovirus exposure and HLA in healthy donors. Generated by immunoSEQ multiplex PCR, the TCRdb table keeps only in-frame clones and is missing some. The sample holds some 130,000 clones, approximately 75% seen once. The material sequenced was PBMCs. These receptors originate from a man in his fifties in good health and CMV-seropositive. Both conserved end residues are part of each CDR3. The order of the fields is J gene, clone size, D gene, V gene, CDR3 protein, CDR3 DNA. A D gene is named only where the DNA matches it firmly. Rows may omit the clone size; those that give it use once, few, many or a size class.

j_call: TRBJ1-2
clone_size: NA
d_call: NA
v_call: TRBV4-1
cdr3_aa: CASSQEGTGTYGYTF
cdr3_nt: TGCGCCAGCAGCCAAGAGGGAACAGGGACCTATGGCTACACCTTC

j_call: TRBJ2-3
clone_size: NA
d_call: TRBD1
v_call: TRBV7-9
cdr3_aa: CASSLGGRTGAADTQYF
cdr3_nt: TGTGCCAGCAGCTTAGGAGGACGGACAGGGGCCGCAGATACGCAGTATTTT

j_call: TRBJ2-7
clone_size: NA
d_call: NA
v_call: TRBV27
cdr3_aa: CASSPQPYRANYEQYF
cdr3_nt: TGTGCCAGCAGTCCGCAACCTTACAGGGCTAACTACGAGCAGTACTTC

j_call: TRBJ2-1
clone_size: NA
d_call: NA
v_call: TRBV5-6
cdr3_aa: CASSLFLEQFF
cdr3_nt: TGTGCCAGCAGCTTGTTTCTTGAGCAGTTCTTC

j_call: TRBJ2-1
clone_size: NA
d_call: TRBD2
v_call: TRBV5-4
cdr3_aa: CASSPSGTSDEQFF
cdr3_nt: TGTGCCAGCAGCCCCTCCGGGACTAGCGATGAGCAGTTCTTC

j_call: TRBJ1-2
clone_size: few
d_call: TRBD1
v_call: TRBV7-8
cdr3_aa: CASSLVQGDYGYTF
cdr3_nt: TGTGCCAGCAGCTTAGTGCAGGGGGACTATGGCTACACCTTC

j_call: TRBJ2-1
clone_size: once
d_call: NA
v_call: TRBV7-2
cdr3_aa: CASSLARYEQFF
cdr3_nt: TGTGCCAGCAGCTTAGCTAGATACGAGCAGTTCTTC

j_call: TRBJ1-2
clone_size: few
d_call: TRBD1
v_call: TRBV5-1
cdr3_aa: CASSLGGQRNYGYTF
cdr3_nt: TGCGCCAGCAGCTTGGGGGGACAGAGAAACTATGGCTACACCTTC

j_call: TRBJ1-3
clone_size: few
d_call: NA
v_call: TRBV6-1
cdr3_aa: CASSEALRGYGNTIYF
cdr3_nt: TGTGCCAGCAGTGAAGCGCTTCGAGGGTACGGAAACACCATATATTTT

j_call: TRBJ1-1
clone_size: NA
d_call: NA
v_call: TRBV5-1
cdr3_aa: CASSPEGTPNTEAFF
cdr3_nt: TGCGCCAGCAGCCCGGAGGGGACCCCGAACACTGAAGCTTTCTTT

j_call: TRBJ1-4
clone_size: NA
d_call: NA
v_call: TRBV11-2
cdr3_aa: CASSLSGVWGTTNEKLFF
cdr3_nt: TGTGCCAGCAGCTTGTCAGGGGTTTGGGGGACAACTAATGAAAAACTGTTTTTT

j_call: TRBJ2-2
clone_size: NA
d_call: TRBD2
v_call: TRBV7-2
cdr3_aa: CASRGGVAGVRSGELFF
cdr3_nt: TGTGCCAGCAGGGGGGGAGTAGCGGGAGTTAGGAGCGGGGAGCTGTTTTTT

j_call: TRBJ1-2
clone_size: NA
d_call: TRBD1
v_call: TRBV6-6
cdr3_aa: CASREPGQGNYGYTF
cdr3_nt: TGTGCCAGCAGGGAACCGGGACAGGGTAACTATGGCTACACCTTC

j_call: TRBJ1-1
clone_size: NA
d_call: TRBD1
v_call: TRBV11-3
cdr3_aa: CASSFSNRGRLNTEAFF
cdr3_nt: TGTGCCAGCAGCTTCTCAAACAGGGGGCGTCTGAACACTGAAGCTTTCTTT

j_call: TRBJ1-1
clone_size: NA
d_call: TRBD1
v_call: TRBV5-5
cdr3_aa: CASSLVGQGPGYTEAFF
cdr3_nt: TGTGCCAGCAGCTTGGTTGGACAGGGGCCCGGGTACACTGAAGCTTTCTTT

j_call: TRBJ2-1
clone_size: NA
d_call: TRBD2
v_call: TRBV4-2
cdr3_aa: CASSQEGTSGPYNEQFF
cdr3_nt: TGTGCCAGCAGCCAGGAAGGGACTAGCGGACCCTACAATGAGCAGTTCTTC

j_call: TRBJ1-2
clone_size: NA
d_call: NA
v_call: TRBV19
cdr3_aa: CASSISTNNYGYTF
cdr3_nt: TGTGCCAGTAGTATCTCTACCAACAACTATGGCTACACCTTC

j_call: TRBJ2-2
clone_size: many
d_call: TRBD1
v_call: TRBV11-3
cdr3_aa: CASSSGQGVTGELFF
cdr3_nt: TGTGCCAGCAGCTCGGGACAGGGAGTCACCGGGGAGCTGTTTTTT

j_call: TRBJ1-5
clone_size: NA
d_call: TRBD1
v_call: TRBV2
cdr3_aa: CASTRDRVNSNQPQHF
cdr3_nt: TGTGCCAGCACCCGGGACAGAGTTAATAGCAATCAGCCCCAGCATTTT

j_call: TRBJ2-1
clone_size: once
d_call: NA
v_call: TRBV6-1
cdr3_aa: CASVTGNNGQFF
cdr3_nt: TGTGCCAGCGTAACAGGAAACAATGGGCAGTTCTTC

j_call: TRBJ1-5
clone_size: NA
d_call: NA
v_call: TRBV2
cdr3_aa: CASSGLGGGGNQPQHF
cdr3_nt: TGTGCCAGCAGCGGGTTGGGAGGGGGAGGCAATCAGCCCCAGCATTTT

j_call: TRBJ1-5
clone_size: NA
d_call: NA
v_call: TRBV28
cdr3_aa: CASISGGGQPQHF
cdr3_nt: TGTGCCAGCATAAGTGGGGGGGGGCAGCCCCAGCATTTT

j_call: TRBJ1-2
clone_size: NA
d_call: NA
v_call: TRBV6-6
cdr3_aa: CASSYNRGGGYGYTF
cdr3_nt: TGTGCCAGCAGTTATAATCGGGGGGGCGGCTATGGCTACACCTTC

j_call: TRBJ2-2
clone_size: few
d_call: NA
v_call: TRBV5-1
cdr3_aa: CASRLEGATGELFF
cdr3_nt: TGCGCCAGCAGGCTGGAAGGGGCCACCGGGGAGCTGTTTTTT

j_call: TRBJ1-6
clone_size: many
d_call: NA
v_call: TRBV2
cdr3_aa: CASSWTNSPLHF
cdr3_nt: TGTGCCAGCAGTTGGACAAATTCACCCCTCCACTTT

j_call: TRBJ2-2
clone_size: NA
d_call: NA
v_call: TRBV2
cdr3_aa: CASSGQRANTGELFF
cdr3_nt: TGTGCCAGCAGCGGACAGCGTGCGAACACCGGGGAGCTGTTTTTT

j_call: TRBJ2-3
clone_size: NA
d_call: NA
v_call: TRBV7-8
cdr3_aa: CASSFLAARGTDTQYF
cdr3_nt: TGTGCCAGCAGCTTTTTGGCGGCGCGGGGCACAGATACGCAGTATTTT

j_call: TRBJ1-2
clone_size: few
d_call: NA
v_call: TRBV11-2
cdr3_aa: CASSPSRDIYGYTF
cdr3_nt: TGTGCCAGCAGCCCGTCCCGGGACATCTATGGCTACACCTTC

j_call: TRBJ2-3
clone_size: NA
d_call: TRBD2
v_call: TRBV9
cdr3_aa: CASSARTSGRRGETDTQYF
cdr3_nt: TGTGCCAGCAGCGCTCGGACTAGCGGGCGACGGGGGGAGACAGATACGCAGTATTTT

j_call: TRBJ1-2
clone_size: few
d_call: NA
v_call: TRBV5-1
cdr3_aa: CASSSEGGANYGYTF
cdr3_nt: TGCGCCAGCAGCTCCGAGGGGGGGGCTAACTATGGCTACACCTTC

j_call: TRBJ2-2
clone_size: few
d_call: TRBD2
v_call: TRBV10-3
cdr3_aa: CAISEGAGGPTGELFF
cdr3_nt: TGTGCCATCAGTGAAGGAGCGGGGGGCCCCACCGGGGAGCTGTTTTTT

j_call: TRBJ1-1
clone_size: NA
d_call: TRBD1
v_call: TRBV6-5
cdr3_aa: CASSSFGTGNTEAFF
cdr3_nt: TGTGCCAGCAGTTCCTTCGGGACAGGTAACACTGAAGCTTTCTTT

j_call: TRBJ2-3
clone_size: NA
d_call: NA
v_call: TRBV10-3
cdr3_aa: CAISDGGTGADTQYF
cdr3_nt: TGTGCCATCAGTGACGGCGGAACCGGGGCAGATACGCAGTATTTT

j_call: TRBJ2-7
clone_size: NA
d_call: TRBD2
v_call: TRBV27
cdr3_aa: CASYPAGTSGSYEQYF
cdr3_nt: TGTGCCTCCTACCCCGCCGGGACTAGCGGGAGCTACGAGCAGTACTTC

j_call: TRBJ1-2
clone_size: NA
d_call: TRBD1
v_call: TRBV19
cdr3_aa: CAAKGTGDYGYTF
cdr3_nt: TGTGCCGCGAAGGGGACAGGGGACTATGGCTACACCTTC

j_call: TRBJ1-3
clone_size: few
d_call: NA
v_call: TRBV6-1
cdr3_aa: CASSESDSSSGNTIYF
cdr3_nt: TGTGCCAGCAGTGAAAGCGACAGTTCGTCTGGAAACACCATATATTTT

j_call: TRBJ2-7
clone_size: NA
d_call: NA
v_call: TRBV29-1
cdr3_aa: CSVTPRLSSYEQYF
cdr3_nt: TGCAGCGTCACTCCTAGACTGAGCTCCTACGAGCAGTACTTC

j_call: TRBJ1-3
clone_size: few
d_call: TRBD1
v_call: TRBV5-5
cdr3_aa: CASRLQGASGNTIYF
cdr3_nt: TGTGCCAGCAGGTTACAGGGGGCCTCTGGAAACACCATATATTTT

j_call: TRBJ2-3
clone_size: NA
d_call: TRBD1
v_call: TRBV7-6
cdr3_aa: CASSQSQQGSTDTQYF
cdr3_nt: TGTGCCAGCAGCCAAAGTCAACAGGGGAGCACAGATACGCAGTATTTT

j_call: TRBJ2-1
clone_size: NA
d_call: TRBD1
v_call: TRBV11-3
cdr3_aa: CASRVEGTGYNEQFF
cdr3_nt: TGTGCCAGCAGAGTGGAGGGGACAGGGTACAATGAGCAGTTCTTC

j_call: TRBJ1-2
clone_size: once
d_call: NA
v_call: TRBV5-8
cdr3_aa: CASSLGQPPIGYTF
cdr3_nt: TGTGCCAGCAGCTTGGGACAGCCACCTATCGGCTACACCTTC

j_call: TRBJ2-6
clone_size: NA
d_call: NA
v_call: TRBV6-1
cdr3_aa: CASSEKGGRLSGANVLTF
cdr3_nt: TGTGCCAGCAGTGAGAAGGGCGGGCGGCTCTCTGGGGCCAACGTCCTGACTTTC

j_call: TRBJ2-3
clone_size: few
d_call: TRBD2
v_call: TRBV6-4
cdr3_aa: CASSDRWGEGLDTQYF
cdr3_nt: TGTGCCAGCAGTGATCGTTGGGGGGAGGGCTTAGATACGCAGTATTTT

j_call: TRBJ2-5
clone_size: NA
d_call: TRBD2
v_call: TRBV5-8
cdr3_aa: CASTPRGALVETQYF
cdr3_nt: TGTGCCAGCACCCCGCGGGGGGCTTTAGTGGAGACCCAGTACTTC

j_call: TRBJ2-1
clone_size: NA
d_call: NA
v_call: TRBV6-5
cdr3_aa: CASRLGLFNEQFF
cdr3_nt: TGTGCCAGCAGACTAGGACTTTTTAATGAGCAGTTCTTC

j_call: TRBJ2-3
clone_size: NA
d_call: TRBD1
v_call: TRBV7-9
cdr3_aa: CASSKDRVTDTQYF
cdr3_nt: TGTGCCAGCAGCAAGGACAGGGTCACAGATACGCAGTATTTT

j_call: TRBJ2-7
clone_size: NA
d_call: TRBD1
v_call: TRBV25-1
cdr3_aa: CASSEPGGGYEQYF
cdr3_nt: TGTGCCAGCAGTGAGCCAGGGGGCGGCTACGAGCAGTACTTC

j_call: TRBJ2-2
clone_size: NA
d_call: NA
v_call: TRBV29-1
cdr3_aa: CSVETGIGELFF
cdr3_nt: TGCAGCGTAGAAACAGGAATCGGGGAGCTGTTTTTT

j_call: TRBJ1-3
clone_size: NA
d_call: NA
v_call: TRBV7-2
cdr3_aa: CASSLVNTPTIYF
cdr3_nt: TGTGCCAGCAGCTTAGTAAACACCCCCACCATATATTTT

j_call: TRBJ1-2
clone_size: NA
d_call: NA
v_call: TRBV7-2
cdr3_aa: CASSSDRSLRYGYTF
cdr3_nt: TGTGCCAGCAGCTCTGACAGGTCGCTTCGGTATGGCTACACCTTC

j_call: TRBJ2-7
clone_size: NA
d_call: NA
v_call: TRBV10-2
cdr3_aa: CASSALLEQYF
cdr3_nt: TGCGCCAGCAGTGCCCTCCTCGAGCAGTACTTC

j_call: TRBJ1-1
clone_size: NA
d_call: NA
v_call: TRBV7-2
cdr3_aa: CASSFRVPMNTEAFF
cdr3_nt: TGTGCCAGCAGCTTCAGGGTACCCATGAACACTGAAGCTTTCTTT

j_call: TRBJ2-1
clone_size: once
d_call: NA
v_call: TRBV7-2
cdr3_aa: CASSLEARWGGHEYNEQFF
cdr3_nt: TGTGCCAGCAGCTTAGAAGCTAGGTGGGGGGGACACGAATACAATGAGCAGTTCTTC